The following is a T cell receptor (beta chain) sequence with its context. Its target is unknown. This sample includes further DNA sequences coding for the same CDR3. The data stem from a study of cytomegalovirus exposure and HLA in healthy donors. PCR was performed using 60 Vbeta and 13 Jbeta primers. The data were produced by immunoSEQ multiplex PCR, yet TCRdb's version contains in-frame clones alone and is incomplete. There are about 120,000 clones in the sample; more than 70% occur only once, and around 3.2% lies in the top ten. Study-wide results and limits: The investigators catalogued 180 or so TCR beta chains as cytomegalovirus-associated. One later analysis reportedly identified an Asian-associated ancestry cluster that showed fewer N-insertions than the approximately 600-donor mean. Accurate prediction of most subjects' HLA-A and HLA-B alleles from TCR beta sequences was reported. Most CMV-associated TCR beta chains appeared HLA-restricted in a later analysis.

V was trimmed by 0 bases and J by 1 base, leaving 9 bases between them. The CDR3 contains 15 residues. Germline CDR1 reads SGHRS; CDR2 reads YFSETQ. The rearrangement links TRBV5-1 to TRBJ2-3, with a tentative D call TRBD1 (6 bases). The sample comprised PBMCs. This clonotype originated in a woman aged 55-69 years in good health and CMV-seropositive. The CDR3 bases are TGCGCCAGCAGCTTGGAGGGGGTGGGCACAGATACGCAGTATTTT. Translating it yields CASSLEGVGTDTQYF.